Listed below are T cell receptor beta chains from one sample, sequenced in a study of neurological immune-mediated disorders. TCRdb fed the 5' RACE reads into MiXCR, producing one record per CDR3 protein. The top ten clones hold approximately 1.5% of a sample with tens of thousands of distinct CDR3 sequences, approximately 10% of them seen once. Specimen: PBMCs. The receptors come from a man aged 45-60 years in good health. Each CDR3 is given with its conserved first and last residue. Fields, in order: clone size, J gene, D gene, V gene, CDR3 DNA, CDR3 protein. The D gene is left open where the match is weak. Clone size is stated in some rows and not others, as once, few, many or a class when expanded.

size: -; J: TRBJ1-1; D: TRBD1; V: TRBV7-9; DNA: TGTGCCAGCAGCTCACAAACCCGGGACAGGGGGGTTAGCGACGCTTTCTTT; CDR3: CASSSQTRDRGVSDAFF
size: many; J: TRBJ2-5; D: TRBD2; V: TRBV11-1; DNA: TGTGCCAGCAGCACGGGACTAGCGGGGGCCCAAGAGACCCAGTACTTC; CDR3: CASSTGLAGAQETQYF
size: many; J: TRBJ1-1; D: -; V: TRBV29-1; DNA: TGCAGCGTTGCCTTTGAACAGTCCTGGGAAGCTTTCTTT; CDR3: CSVAFEQSWEAFF
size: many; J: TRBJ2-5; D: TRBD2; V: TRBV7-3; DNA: TGTGCCAGCAGCACCCCGACTAGCGGGGGAGGGGAGACCCAGTACTTC; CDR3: CASSTPTSGGGETQYF
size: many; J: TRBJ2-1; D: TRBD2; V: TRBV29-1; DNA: TGCAGCGTGGCGGGACTAGCGGGCCCCCTACATGAGCAGTTCTTC; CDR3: CSVAGLAGPLHEQFF
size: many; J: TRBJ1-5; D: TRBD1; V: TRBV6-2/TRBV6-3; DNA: TGTGCCAGCAGCCCAACTACAGGGGCAGCTCAGCCCCAGCATTTT; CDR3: CASSPTTGAAQPQHF
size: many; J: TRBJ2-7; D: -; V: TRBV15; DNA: TGTGCCACCAGCAGTGACAGGTACGAGCAGTACTTC; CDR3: CATSSDRYEQYF
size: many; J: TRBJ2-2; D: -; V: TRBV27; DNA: TGTGCCAGCAGTTCCCAGGACCAGCTCGGGGAGCTGTTTTTT; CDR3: CASSSQDQLGELFF
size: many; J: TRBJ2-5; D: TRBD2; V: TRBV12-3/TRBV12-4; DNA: TGTGCCAGCAGTTTATTAGCGGGCCAGCAAGAGACCCAGTACTTC; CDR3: CASSLLAGQQETQYF
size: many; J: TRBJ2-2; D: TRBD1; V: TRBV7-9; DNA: TGTGCCAGCAGCTCCCTGACAGGGGTTAACACCGGGGAGCTGTTTTTT; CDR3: CASSSLTGVNTGELFF